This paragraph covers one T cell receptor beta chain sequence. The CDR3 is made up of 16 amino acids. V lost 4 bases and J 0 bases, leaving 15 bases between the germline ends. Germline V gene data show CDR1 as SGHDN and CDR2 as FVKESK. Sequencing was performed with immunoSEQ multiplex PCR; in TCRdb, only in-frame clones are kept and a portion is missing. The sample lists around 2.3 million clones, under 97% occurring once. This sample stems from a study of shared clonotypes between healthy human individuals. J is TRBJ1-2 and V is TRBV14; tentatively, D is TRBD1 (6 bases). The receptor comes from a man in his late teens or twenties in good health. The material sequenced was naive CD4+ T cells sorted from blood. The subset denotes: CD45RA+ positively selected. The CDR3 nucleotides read TGTGCCAGCAGCCTTTCAGGGGTGCTAGCTAACTATGGCTACACCTTC. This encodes CASSLSGVLANYGYTF.